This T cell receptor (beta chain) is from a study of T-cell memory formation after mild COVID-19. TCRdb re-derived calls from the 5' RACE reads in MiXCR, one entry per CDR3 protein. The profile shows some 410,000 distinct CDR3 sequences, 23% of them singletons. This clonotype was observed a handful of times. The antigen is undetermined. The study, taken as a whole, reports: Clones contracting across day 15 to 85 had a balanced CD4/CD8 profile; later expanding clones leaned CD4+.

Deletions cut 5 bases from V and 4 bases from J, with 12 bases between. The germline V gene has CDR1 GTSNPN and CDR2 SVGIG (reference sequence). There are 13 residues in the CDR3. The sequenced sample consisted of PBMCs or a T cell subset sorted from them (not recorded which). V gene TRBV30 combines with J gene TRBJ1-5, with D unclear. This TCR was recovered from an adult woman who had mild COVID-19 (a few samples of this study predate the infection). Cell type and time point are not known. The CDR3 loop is CAWSEQINQPQHF. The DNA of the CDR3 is TGTGCCTGGTCCGAGCAGATTAATCAGCCCCAGCATTTT.